Here is one T cell receptor (beta chain) with its context. The target of this receptor is not known. Qualities for individual bases were not recorded, and no much larger clone is one base off. The germline V gene (reference sequence) gives CDR1 as DFQATT and CDR2 as SNEGSKA. Its CDR3 holds 13 amino acids, cysteine through phenylalanine. Just CDR3 DNA is preserved here, 39 bases in frame from base 1. V and J lose 1 base and 3 bases, and a span of 8 bases separates them. These data originate in a study of T-cell memory formation after mild COVID-19 (dated by TCRdb to the early 2020s). For context, the study as a whole: TCR sequence clusters from the two donors were largely donor specific. T-cell clones expanding and contracting after mild COVID-19 in a couple of donors were tracked by longitudinal TCRalpha and TCRbeta repertoire sequencing. Two young, previously healthy adult volunteers, one female and one male, were included in the cohort. The research as a whole found: Only a couple of mild cases were covered by the study, and larger cohorts that include severe cases with pre-infection samples were considered necessary. Clones contracting from day 15 to 85 had balanced CD4/CD8 phenotypes, while a second wave expanding from day 15 to 37 was biased towards CD4+. SARS-CoV-2 specificity of the second-wave clones peaking on day 37 was not confirmed. Contracting CD4+ clones were located mainly in the CM and EM memory subsets, whereas CD8+ clones were found to be enriched in EMRA. The detection of some responding clones in pre-infection memory suggests that pre-existing cross-reactive memory T cells joined the SARS-CoV-2 response.

Ficoll-Paque density gradient centrifugation was used to isolate PBMCs. Sequencing took place on an Illumina NovaSeq 6000. TCRalpha and TCRbeta cDNA libraries were built by 5'RACE with constant-segment primers, adding sample barcodes and unique molecular identifiers. Trizol reagent was used to extract RNA from every sample. Library amplification was performed in two PCR steps, and a second sample barcode and Illumina TruSeq adapters were introduced in the second step. Sequencing of the libraries was done on an Illumina NovaSeq, producing 2 x 150 bp paired-end reads. Processing in the source paper ran as follows. With migec v1.2.7, reads were demultiplexed and then collapsed into UMI-guided consensus sequences. Using mixcr v2.1.11, UMI consensuses were aligned to TRA and TRB V and J templates and then assembled into clonotypes. A clonotype was counted as expanded or contracted only if both edgeR and NoisET called the change significant, with noise models trained on biological replicates. For edgeR calls, the thresholds were a false discovery rate-adjusted p below 0.01 and a log2 fold-change of 1. PCA with hierarchical clustering of max-normalized trajectories of the 1000 most abundant clonotypes was used as exploratory dynamics analysis. Each responding clone was given a CD4 or CD8 phenotype based on the CD4+ and CD8+ repertoires, which had been sequenced separately. TCRdb took the public reads, trimmed them with fastp at Q25, ran MiXCR for clone calling and kept in-frame beta chains. Rows merge per CDR3 protein into single entries with the most common DNA and genes. The authors' filters were not applied to this entry. The sample includes 240,000 or so distinct CDR3 sequences, with over 8.5% observed a single time. Jointly, the top ten make up 22% of the sample.

In this chain, TRBV20-1 is recombined with TRBJ2-3; the D region possibly corresponds to TRBD2 (5 bases align). The sequenced sample consisted of PBMCs or a T cell subset sorted from them (not recorded which). The sequence was collected from a man between 18 and 29 years old who had mild COVID-19 (a few samples of this study predate the infection). The sample titles of this study are shuffled in the database, so cell type and time point are left out; the donor was told from shared clones. The bases read TGCAGTGCTAGAGTCCCGGGGACAGATACGCAGTATTTT. Its protein product is CSARVPGTDTQYF.